This T cell receptor beta chain was sequenced for a study of OX40 agonist ivuxolimab in advanced cancers. Findings and caveats of the study: With doses of 0.1 to 3.0 mg/kg, CD4+ and CD8+ blood T cells had undergone clonal expansion by week 6. The expanded peripheral T cells' antigen specificity was not determined. There were, on average, more expanded clones in CD8+ T cells than in CD4+.

Worth noting for this clone: Its specificity is unknown.

Here immunoSEQ multiplex PCR was the method, and the copy in TCRdb shows in-frame clones only, minus some. The sample carries tens of thousands of clones, 80% to 90% recorded once. The CDR3 loop spans 14 amino acids. CDR1 and CDR2 from the germline V gene are MNHEY and SVGAGI. V shed 4 bases, J shed 8 bases, and the junction held 6 bases outside the gene matches. Here the sequenced sample was CD4+ or CD8+ T cells sorted from blood, taken in a trial of the OX40 agonist ivuxolimab. J is TRBJ2-2 and V is TRBV6-5; TRBD1 aligns across 8 bases. The sequence came from an adult with an advanced solid tumor such as melanoma, head and neck, liver or kidney cancer. The CDR3 bases are TGTGCCAGCAGTTGGACAGGGACCGAGGGGGAGCTGTTTTTT. Translated, it gives CASSWTGTEGELFF.